This T cell receptor (beta chain) came from a study of cytomegalovirus exposure and HLA in healthy donors listed by TCRdb under 2017. Study-wide context: According to a later analysis, one platform produced both the approximately 110 validation repertoires and the 666 repertoires of the first cohort. The study aimed to test whether cataloging public T cell receptors could reveal signatures of past pathogen exposure. A separate validation cohort of roughly 120 different subjects was used in addition to the roughly 640-subject first cohort. To predict cytomegalovirus infection status, the study brought together high-throughput TCR immunosequencing, statistical association of individual TCRs with disease status, and machine learning. Overall results and qualifications from the work: In vitro tests confirmed that a few of the cytomegalovirus-associated TCR beta chains recognize cytomegalovirus antigens. The classifier was reported to diagnose cytomegalovirus status with high specificity and sensitivity in both the original and validation cohorts. The study listed 150 to 200 TCR beta chains as associated with cytomegalovirus. While some public TCRs were present in many individuals, most TCR sequences turned up only very rarely across donors. According to the authors, the approach could potentially be generalized to other disease states and immunological phenotypes. In a later analysis, TCRs clustered in the first cohort were found to also tend to co-occur in the 120 or so validation repertoires, with 85% to 95% of cluster scores above 0. A later analysis lacked HLA typing for the validation cohort, so it scored co-occurrence in that cohort across all 120 or so repertoires.

Libraries were built with the immunoSEQ multiplex PCR assay. As for the authors' bioinformatics: To diagnose cytomegalovirus status from the catalog of TCR beta chain sequences, a statistical classification framework was built. Imported from immuneACCESS, the table was reduced by TCRdb to in-frame sequences with V and J called. These copies leave out some clones; in studies compared against another copy, an unresolved V gene accounts for under half, and the cause of the remainder is not known. D and trimming were read from the DNA, whereas the V and J calls and clone size are those reported in that table. The sample includes 250,000 or so clones, with about 90% observed a single time. Together, the top ten hold 0.37% of the sample. Relative to germline, V is 0 bases shorter and J is 3 bases shorter, with 6 bases between their ends. According to the germline V gene (reference sequence), CDR1 reads WNHNN and CDR2 reads SYGVQD. There are 13 amino acids in the CDR3, from cysteine to phenylalanine inclusive. Left in the record is the CDR3 DNA by itself, 39 bases read in frame from the first base.

Donors formed part of the validation cohort, which comprised over a hundred subjects and was distinct from the first cohort of over 500 subjects. Of note for this clone: There is no known antigen for this receptor. No clone much larger than this one lies a single base away; base qualities are absent. This CDR3 is also generated by other DNA sequences in the sample.

The chain employs TRBV10-1 and TRBJ2-7; TRBD1 is perhaps the D gene, given 6 matching bases. This clonotype originated in a woman between 18 and 29 years old in good health and CMV-seronegative. Material for sequencing was PBMCs. The CDR3 region reads CASSESGGYEQYF. The sequenced DNA is TGCGCCAGCAGTGAGTCAGGGGGCTACGAGCAGTACTTC.